Below are 28 T cell receptor beta chains sequenced from a single sample in a study of STAT3 mutations in large granular lymphocyte leukemia. This table comes from immunoSEQ multiplex PCR, and its TCRdb copy is limited to in-frame clones, with some not included. The data show approximately 42,000 clones, around 80% seen once. No antigen is known for these receptors. Notes on the study in general: In T-cell large granular lymphocyte leukemia, about half of patients showed multiple immunodominant subclonotypes.

Sequencing was carried out using PBMCs. These receptor sequences come from a human donor with T large granular lymphocyte leukemia. Some clones in this sample may be carry-over from other donors' samples.

This clone was found a few times. The CDR3 loop reads CASRIGVEQYF. In DNA, the CDR3 is TGTGCCAGCAGAATTGGGGTCGAGCAGTACTTC. V gene TRBV27 combines with J gene TRBJ2-7, with unresolved D. CDR3 length equals 11 residues. Germline-derived CDR1 and CDR2 are MNHEY and SMNVEV (reference sequence). The V end was cut by 6 bases, the J end by 6 bases, with 9 bases between.

DNA for the CDR3: TGCGCCAGCAGCTTGCCCGGATCGAGGGGCGAGCAGTACTTC. Its protein product is CASSLPGSRGEQYF. V is TRBV5-1 and J is TRBJ2-7, with D perhaps assigned TRBD1 or TRBD2 (5 bases each). The CDR3 totals 14 residues. Germline values: CDR1 SGHRS, CDR2 YFSETQ. V was clipped by 1 base and J by 6 bases, with 14 bases between them.

The V and J genes are TRBV4-1 and TRBJ1-6, with 7 positions matching TRBD1. This CDR3 has 17 residues. CDR1 is MGHRA and CDR2 is YSYEKL in the germline V gene. Germline trimming cut 2 bases from V and 5 bases from J; bases unmatched to any gene: 9. CDR3 sequence: CASSQPRRGLHNSPLHF. The CDR3 DNA is TGCGCCAGCAGCCAACCCCGGAGGGGGCTGCATAATTCACCCCTCCACTTT.

This chain links TRBV4-1 with TRBJ2-6; 7 positions agree with TRBD1. Germline CDR1 is MGHRA and CDR2 is YSYEKL. CDR3 size: 18 residues. The junction had 13 bases not matched to a gene; V was cut back by 8 bases and J by 0 bases. CDR3: CASSFEQGTYSGANVLTF. CDR3 sequence (DNA): TGCGCCAGCTCTTTTGAACAGGGGACCTACTCTGGGGCCAACGTCCTGACTTTC.

The rearrangement links TRBV2 to TRBJ2-2, with TRBD2 identical over 9 bases. CDR1 SNHLY and CDR2 FYNNEI come from the germline V gene. Trimming took 8 bases from V and 5 from J; bases not matched to a gene: 6. The CDR3 is made up of 14 amino acids. The CDR3 bases are TGTGCCAGCTGGCTAGCGGGGTTAACCGGGGAGCTGTTTTTT. This gives the protein CASWLAGLTGELFF.

The chain couples TRBV2 to TRBJ2-7; D unclear. Germline V CDR1 and CDR2: SNHLY, FYNNEI. The CDR3 extends over 12 amino acids. Trimming took off 2 bases at V and 3 bases at J, with 5 bases between the two ends. The CDR3 loop is CASSESGYEQYF. The DNA of the CDR3 is TGTGCCAGCAGTGAAAGTGGCTACGAGCAGTACTTC.

The chain recombines TRBV7-2 with TRBJ2-5, with D maybe TRBD2 (5 bases). Germline lookup yields CDR1 SGHTA and CDR2 FQGNSA. CDR3 length: 15 residues. With 8 bases removed from V and 2 bases from J, the gap between germline ends came to 18 bases. The CDR3 DNA is TGTGCCAGCGGAGCCGGCGCACTAGTACAAGAGACCCAGTACTTC. Its translation: CASGAGALVQETQYF.

V is TRBV7-9 and J is TRBJ2-1, with D tentatively TRBD1 or TRBD2 (6 bases each). The CDR3 spans 16 residues. Trimming removed 4 bases from V and 3 bases from J, with 16 bases in between. Per germline, CDR1 SEHNR and CDR2 FQNEAQ (reference sequence). In nucleotides, the CDR3 is TGTGCCAGCAGCTCCCCCGGGGGCGCGGACTACAATGAGCAGTTCTTC. This codes for CASSSPGGADYNEQFF.

The J gene is TRBJ2-1, the V gene TRBV2, with 13 bases aligning to TRBD2. This CDR3 spans 15 amino acids. The V gene's germline CDR1 is SNHLY and CDR2 FYNNEI. J lost 6 bases, V lost 7 bases, and 6 bases had no gene match. The CDR3, as DNA: TGTGCCAGCAATCGACTAGCGGGGGGATCCAATGAGCAGTTCTTC. Encoded protein: CASNRLAGGSNEQFF.

This chain connects TRBV5-1 to TRBJ2-7, with D tentatively TRBD1 or TRBD2 (5 bases each). Germline loops: CDR1 SGHRS, CDR2 YFSETQ. This CDR3 has 13 residues. V lost 4 bases, J lost 6 bases, and 14 bases lay in between. For the CDR3, the DNA is TGCGCCAGCAGCGGAGGACACCTCGGCGAGCAGTACTTC. This translates into CASSGGHLGEQYF.

This clone was seen only once. The genes are TRBV28 and TRBJ1-2; no clear D. The V gene lost 1 base and the J gene lost 8 bases, with 8 bases spanning the gap. The CDR3 runs to 12 residues. CDR1 is MDHEN and CDR2 is SYDVKM in the germline V gene. Here the CDR3 DNA reads TGTGCCAGCAGTTTATCCTGGGAAGGCTACACCTTC. This sequence encodes CASSLSWEGYTF.

V usage is TRBV18 and J usage is TRBJ1-5; TRBD1 agrees at 7 bases. The CDR3 length is 15 residues. Per germline, CDR1 KGHSH and CDR2 LQKENI. V lost 1 base and J lost 3; bases outside the gene matches: 3. The CDR3, as DNA: TGTGCCAGCTCACCACAACAGGGGAACAATCAGCCCCAGCATTTT. It translates to CASSPQQGNNQPQHF.

This clone has just a few counts. The chain joins TRBV5-1 to TRBJ2-7; tentatively, D is TRBD2 (5 bases). Germline V gives CDR1 SGHRS, CDR2 YFSETQ. Trimming cost V 4 bases and J 7 bases, with 15 bases left between them. CDR3 length: 13 amino acids. The DNA of the CDR3 is TGCGCCAGCAGCCCAGACGATCGGGGTGAGCAGTACTTC. Its translation: CASSPDDRGEQYF.

J is TRBJ1-4 and V is TRBV9; 7 bases match TRBD1. V trimming: 1 base; J trimming: 8 bases; junction bases outside the gene matches: 17. The germline V gene has CDR1 SGDLS and CDR2 YYNGEE. This CDR3 spans 18 amino acids. CDR3 protein: CASSVQPGQTNRGEKLFF. The DNA for the CDR3 is TGTGCCAGCAGCGTACAACCGGGACAGACTAACCGAGGGGAAAAACTGTTTTTT.

The gene calls are TRBV10-3 and TRBJ1-1; 7 positions match TRBD1. Germline V gives CDR1 ENHRY, CDR2 SYGVKD. Trimming at V came to 6 bases and at J to 0 bases, leaving 7 bases not matched to a gene. The CDR3 sequence is 15 residues long. CDR3: CAISRTTGMNTEAFF. CDR3 coding DNA: TGTGCCATCAGCCGTACGACAGGGATGAACACTGAAGCTTTCTTT.

The chain has TRBV7-9 and TRBJ2-1; D remains ambiguous. V was shortened by 2 bases and J by 8 bases, with 10 bases between the two germline ends. The germline gives CDR1 SEHNR, CDR2 FQNEAQ (reference sequence). The CDR3 consists of 13 residues. The CDR3 region has the DNA TGTGCCAGCAGCTTATCTCAGTTCCATGAGCAGTTCTTC. This translates into CASSLSQFHEQFF.

The V gene is TRBV11-2, the J gene TRBJ2-1, with a possible D match to TRBD1 (6 bases). This CDR3 is 16 amino acids long. The ends were cut back, 6 bases at V and 0 bases at J, with 15 bases in the middle. Germline CDR1 and CDR2: SGHAT and FQNNGV. The CDR3 sequence is CASSLRGRSSYNEQFF. In nucleotides, the CDR3 is TGTGCCAGCAGTCTGAGGGGGAGAAGCTCCTACAATGAGCAGTTCTTC.

This clone was seen once. In DNA form, the CDR3 reads TGTGCCAGCAGCTTATCCTGGACGGAAAGCTCTGGAAACACCATATATTTT. It is translated as CASSLSWTESSGNTIYF. The rearrangement joins TRBV13 to TRBJ1-3; D gene uncertain. Germline V CDR1 and CDR2: PRHDT, FYEKMQ (reference sequence). Between the trimmed V and J ends, which lost 2 bases and 0 bases, there was a span of 14 bases. CDR3 length: 17 residues.

This clone was detected once. The chain carries TRBV6-1 and TRBJ2-7, with D tentatively TRBD2 (6 bases). Trimming took off 7 bases at V and 0 bases at J, with 16 bases between the two ends. Germline V gene sequence: CDR1 MNHNS, CDR2 SASEGT. The CDR3 has 15 residues. CDR3 residues: CASKGRSLSSYEQYV. As DNA, the CDR3 is TGTGCCAGCAAGGGGAGGAGCCTTAGCTCCTACGAGCAGTACGTC.

Regarding this clone: This same CDR3 is encoded by further DNA sequences in the sample. The chain is built from TRBV5-1 and TRBJ2-1; maybe TRBD2 (5 bases). This CDR3 has 15 residues. CDR1 and CDR2 from the germline V gene are SGHRS and YFSETQ. The V gene lost 0 bases and the J gene lost 6 bases, with 13 bases spanning the gap. The CDR3 loop is CASSLALLAGNEQFF. The CDR3 DNA is TGCGCCAGCAGCTTGGCCCTCCTAGCAGGCAATGAGCAGTTCTTC.

This rearrangement joins TRBV7-9 to TRBJ2-5; D perhaps matches TRBD2 (7 bases). V dropped 2 bases and J dropped 5 bases, with 9 bases sitting between them. CDR3 length: 13 residues. Germline loops: CDR1 SEHNR, CDR2 FQNEAQ (reference sequence). The CDR3 sequence: CASSLSGGETQYF. For the CDR3, the DNA is TGTGCCAGCAGCTTATCGGGGGGCGAGACCCAGTACTTC.

This rearrangement joins TRBV19 to TRBJ1-5, with D possibly TRBD1 on 6 matching bases. V was pared by 5 bases and J by 1 base, with 12 bases between. CDR3 length: 15 amino acids. Germline values: CDR1 LNHDA, CDR2 SQIVND (reference sequence). CDR3 sequence reads: CASSYRDTSNQPQHF. The CDR3, as DNA: TGTGCCAGTAGTTACCGGGACACCAGCAATCAGCCCCAGCATTTT.

The V and J genes are TRBV4-3 and TRBJ2-2, with D unclear. Trimming left V 1 base short and J 2 bases short, with 5 bases between. The CDR3 totals 14 residues. Germline V lookup: CDR1 LGHNA, CDR2 YSLEER. The CDR3 loop reads CASSQGQNTGELFF. CDR3 DNA sequence: TGCGCCAGCAGCCAAGGACAAAACACCGGGGAGCTGTTTTTT.

This clone came up a few times. The CDR3 sequence is CASSASGRVEHNQPQHF. The CDR3 DNA sequence: TGTGCCAGCAGCGCCTCGGGACGGGTAGAGCATAATCAGCCCCAGCATTTT. This chain uses TRBV2 with TRBJ1-5; possible D gene TRBD1, 5 bases. The CDR3 has 17 residues. V lost 6 bases, J lost 4 bases, and 22 bases lay in between. CDR1 SNHLY and CDR2 FYNNEI come from the germline V gene.

V and J are TRBV6-5 and TRBJ1-2; TRBD1 matches 7 bases. Germline trimming cut 5 bases from V and 3 bases from J; bases unmatched to any gene: 6. This CDR3 contains 14 residues. Germline-derived CDR1 and CDR2 are MNHEY and SVGAGI. The CDR3 DNA reads TGTGCCAGCAGTAGGGACAGAAAGGACTATGGCTACACCTTC. Protein sequence: CASSRDRKDYGYTF.

The CDR3 loop reads CASSEGGVTEAFF. CDR3 nucleotides: TGTGCCAGCAGTGAAGGGGGGGTCACTGAAGCTTTCTTT. The chain joins TRBV2 to TRBJ1-1; weak D call: TRBD1 (5 bases). The CDR3 covers 13 residues. Deletions cut 1 base from V and 4 bases from J, with 7 bases between. Germline loops: CDR1 SNHLY, CDR2 FYNNEI.

The chain is built from TRBV6-1 and TRBJ2-1, with 14 bases fitting TRBD2. The germline gives CDR1 MNHNS, CDR2 SASEGT. The V and J ends lost 4 bases and 1 base, in that order; junction bases with no gene match: 12. CDR3 length equals 20 residues. The CDR3 is CASSGGLAGAPRGSYNEQFF. CDR3 sequence (DNA): TGTGCCAGCAGTGGGGGACTAGCGGGGGCCCCTAGAGGTTCCTACAATGAGCAGTTCTTC.

This clone was recorded only once. The chain has TRBV6-5 and TRBJ1-1, with D perhaps matching TRBD1 (5 bases). V lost 0 bases to trimming and J lost 4 bases, with 12 bases between them. CDR3 length equals 15 residues. Per germline, CDR1 MNHEY and CDR2 SVGAGI. The CDR3 DNA sequence: TGTGCCAGCAGTTACTCGATTGGCAGGGTCACTGAAGCTTTCTTT. Translation: CASSYSIGRVTEAFF.